These 26 T cell receptor beta chains came from one sample sequenced in a study of blood T cell repertoires in COVID-19. Assay used: immunoSEQ multiplex PCR; TCRdb lists only in-frame clones, some missing. The table includes some 150,000 clones, around 80% detected once. The specimen was PBMCs or T cells enriched from blood (not recorded which). Every receptor here comes from a woman under 30 who had been exposed to COVID-19.

There are a few counts of this clone. The J gene is TRBJ2-7, the V gene TRBV14; D is perhaps TRBD1 (6 bases). The CDR3 totals 14 residues. V lost 4 bases and J lost 3, with 13 bases in between. Germline CDR1 reads SGHDN; CDR2 reads FVKESK. CDR3 coding DNA: TGTGCCAGCAGCCGGGGGCGGCGACTCTACGAGCAGTACTTC. It specifies CASSRGRRLYEQYF. Full variable domain (rest looked up from reference TRBV14 and TRBJ2-7): EAGVTQFPSHSVIEKGQTVTLRCDPISGHDNLYWYRRVMGKEIKFLLHFVKESKQDESGMPNNRFLAERTGGTYSTLKVQPAELEDSGVYFCASSRGRRLYEQYFGPGTRLTVT.

The chain has TRBV4-2 and TRBJ2-7; 8 positions match TRBD2. V trimming: 4 bases; J trimming: 3 bases; junction bases outside the gene matches: 8. CDR3 length equals 15 residues. Per germline, CDR1 LGHNA and CDR2 YNFKEQ. In nucleotides, the CDR3 is TGTGCCAGCAGCCCCTCTAAGCGGGAGATCTACGAGCAGTACTTC. Protein: CASSPSKREIYEQYF.

The chain is built from TRBV7-2 and TRBJ2-2; 7 bases match TRBD2. The V segment lost 3 bases and the J segment 3 bases; nucleotides outside the gene matches: 4. The germline gives CDR1 SGHTA, CDR2 FQGNSA. The CDR3 consists of 15 residues. CDR3 in amino acids: CASSLQGLYTGELFF. For the CDR3, the DNA is TGTGCCAGCAGCTTGCAGGGACTATACACCGGGGAGCTGTTTTTT.

This clone was recorded once. The J gene is TRBJ2-7, the V gene TRBV9; D might be TRBD2 (5 bases). This CDR3 contains 15 residues. In germline, CDR1 is SGDLS, CDR2 YYNGEE. V was cut by 3 bases and J by 7 bases, with 20 bases left in between. The CDR3: CASSDTGNLPNEQYF. DNA of the CDR3: TGTGCCAGCAGCGATACCGGGAACCTCCCCAATGAGCAGTACTTC.

The genes are TRBV7-9 and TRBJ2-3; TRBD1 matches 11 bases. The V segment lost 5 bases and the J segment 3 bases; nucleotides outside the gene matches: 4. This CDR3 has 15 residues. The germline CDR1 and CDR2 sequences are SEHNR and FQNEAQ (reference sequence). DNA of the CDR3: TGTGCCAGCAGCGCGGACAGGGGGCGGACAGATACGCAGTATTTT. As protein: CASSADRGRTDTQYF.

This chain joins TRBV19 and TRBJ2-2, with 13 bases aligning to TRBD2. The germline CDR1 and CDR2 sequences are LNHDA and SQIVND (reference sequence). V gave up 4 bases and J gave up 3 bases; unmatched junction bases: 5. This CDR3 comprises 17 residues. CDR3 coding DNA: TGTGCCAGTAGTAGACTAGCGGGAGGTACGGACACCGGGGAGCTGTTTTTT. Protein: CASSRLAGGTDTGELFF.

The chain recombines TRBV30 with TRBJ2-7; no clear D gene. Germline values: CDR1 GTSNPN, CDR2 SVGIG (reference sequence). This CDR3 comprises 11 residues. With 0 bases removed from V and 3 bases from J, the gap between germline ends came to 3 bases. The CDR3 nucleotides are TGTGCCTGGAGTGTCAACTACGAGCAGTACTTC. Its protein product is CAWSVNYEQYF. The complete variable domain, with remaining parts taken from reference TRBV30 and TRBJ2-7, reads SQTIHQWPATLVQPVGSPLSLECTVEGTSNPNLYWYRQAAGRGLQLLFYSVGIGQISSEVPQNLSASRPQDRQFILSSKKLLLSDSGFYLCAWSVNYEQYFGPGTRLTVT.

The V and J genes are TRBV28 and TRBJ2-7; the D is unclear. Trimming took off 5 bases at V and 6 bases at J, with 11 bases between the two ends. The CDR3 is 12 residues long. CDR1 and CDR2 (germline): MDHEN, SYDVKM. The CDR3 spells CASSAQPGEQYF. The CDR3 nucleotides read TGTGCCAGCAGTGCACAGCCAGGCGAGCAGTACTTC.

CDR3 in amino acids: CASSSIAGGHSYEQYF. The CDR3, as DNA: TGTGCCAGCAGCTCAATAGCGGGAGGCCACTCCTACGAGCAGTACTTC. The chain couples TRBV28 to TRBJ2-7; 10 bases are a match to TRBD2. Looked up from germline, CDR1 is MDHEN and CDR2 is SYDVKM. V was pared by 6 bases and J by 0 bases, with 8 bases of the junction left unmatched. This CDR3 is built from 16 residues.

This clone was observed a single time. The chain has TRBV2 and TRBJ2-4; 7 bases align to TRBD1. The CDR3 is 16 residues long. Looked up from germline, CDR1 is SNHLY and CDR2 is FYNNEI. V lost 6 bases, J lost 3 bases, and 11 bases stayed unmatched. CDR3 in DNA: TGTGCCAGCAGCGGAAGACAGGGTAGAAGCAAAAACATTCAGTACTTC. It yields the protein CASSGRQGRSKNIQYF.

The chain links TRBV9 to TRBJ2-1, with 8 nucleotides matching TRBD2. Trimming removed 0 bases from V and 2 bases from J; junction bases left unmatched: 4. The length of the CDR3 is 16 residues. Germline lookup yields CDR1 SGDLS and CDR2 YYNGEE. Here the CDR3 reads CASSVGSSGPYNEQFF. Written as DNA, the CDR3 is TGTGCCAGCAGCGTAGGGTCTAGCGGGCCCTACAATGAGCAGTTCTTC.

The chain employs TRBV27 and TRBJ1-1; D remains unclear. The CDR3 is 13 residues long. V lost 3 bases to trimming and J lost 6 bases, with 11 bases between them. Germline V CDR1 and CDR2: MNHEY, SMNVEV (reference sequence). CDR3 protein: CASSFVSSAEAFF. Written as DNA, the CDR3 is TGTGCCAGCAGTTTCGTCAGTTCTGCTGAAGCTTTCTTT.

The chain employs TRBV18 and TRBJ1-4; TRBD1 is a possible D gene (6 bases). V was pared by 3 bases and J by 3 bases, with 8 bases between. Germline CDR1 reads KGHSH; CDR2 reads LQKENI. The CDR3 extends over 14 amino acids. The CDR3 loop is CASSPNRANEKLFF. The CDR3 DNA follows: TGTGCCAGCTCACCGAACAGGGCTAATGAAAAACTGTTTTTT.

The DNA for the CDR3 is TGCAGCGCTCGAGAGGACACCTATAGCAATCAGCCCCAGCATTTT. Amino acid sequence: CSAREDTYSNQPQHF. This chain joins TRBV29-1 and TRBJ1-5, with D maybe TRBD1 (5 bases). This CDR3 is 15 amino acids long. V was pared by 7 bases and J by 0 bases, with 16 bases between. The germline V gene has CDR1 SQVTM and CDR2 ANQGSEA. The full variable domain, with the rest looked up from reference TRBV29-1 and TRBJ1-5, is SAVISQKPSRDICQRGTSLTIQCQVDSQVTMMFWYRQQPGQSLTLIATANQGSEATYESGFVIDKFPISRPNLTFSTLTVSNMSPEDSSIYLCSAREDTYSNQPQHFGDGTRLSIL.

J is TRBJ2-7 and V is TRBV28; TRBD2 aligns across 7 bases. Germline assignment: CDR1 MDHEN and CDR2 SYDVKM. Unmatched junction bases numbered 7, after V lost 5 bases and J lost 0 bases. CDR3 length: 15 residues. This CDR3 reads CASSGGGAPSYEQYF. The CDR3 nucleotides read TGTGCCAGCAGTGGGGGAGGGGCCCCCTCCTACGAGCAGTACTTC.

The CDR3 sequence: CASSARTGSGNTIYF. The CDR3 DNA is TGTGCCAGCAGTGCGCGGACAGGCTCTGGAAACACCATATATTTT. V and J are TRBV2 and TRBJ1-3, with 7 bases that match TRBD1. The germline V gene has CDR1 SNHLY and CDR2 FYNNEI. V gave up 4 bases and J gave up 0 bases; unmatched junction bases: 3. The CDR3 length is 15 residues.

The chain employs TRBV7-9 and TRBJ1-4, with D possibly matching TRBD1 (6 bases). Per the germline V gene, CDR1 is SEHNR and CDR2 is FQNEAQ (reference sequence). CDR3 length: 15 amino acids. Deletions cut 1 base from V and 5 bases from J, with 11 bases between. The CDR3 nucleotides read TGTGCCAGCAGCTTAGGGGACACTATGAATGAAAAACTGTTTTTT. Encoded protein: CASSLGDTMNEKLFF.

Notes on this clone: Other DNA sequences in the sample encode the same CDR3. This chain joins TRBV20-1 and TRBJ2-1, with TRBD2 as a possible D gene (6 bases). Germline V CDR1 and CDR2: DFQATT, SNEGSKA (reference sequence). V shed 3 bases and J shed 4 bases, with 13 bases lying between them. This CDR3 region has 14 residues. CDR3 protein: CSASRGGVYNEQFF. CDR3 coding DNA: TGCAGTGCTAGTCGTGGCGGGGTTTACAATGAGCAGTTCTTC.

This clone has a single count. The J gene is TRBJ2-1, the V gene TRBV28; TRBD1 is a possible D gene (6 bases). V was cut by 4 bases and J by 0 bases, with 13 bases left in between. Germline CDR1 reads MDHEN; CDR2 reads SYDVKM. CDR3 size: 16 residues. CDR3 nucleotides: TGTGCCAGCAGTTCCCCCACAGGGTTCTCCTACAATGAGCAGTTCTTC. As protein: CASSSPTGFSYNEQFF.

This clone occurred once. The rearrangement links TRBV7-9 to TRBJ2-3; D is ambiguous. This CDR3 spans 12 amino acids. With 5 bases removed from V and 8 bases from J, the gap between germline ends came to 11 bases. From germline, CDR1 is SEHNR and CDR2 FQNEAQ (reference sequence). CDR3 in amino acids: CASSLPSGTQYF. For the CDR3, the DNA is TGTGCCAGCAGCCTTCCGTCGGGTACGCAGTATTTT.

The chain links TRBV6-5 to TRBJ1-3, with D maybe TRBD1 (5 bases). Germline assignment: CDR1 MNHEY and CDR2 SVGAGI. The CDR3 is 13 residues long. V dropped 6 bases and J dropped 5 bases, with 11 bases sitting between them. The CDR3 loop is CASSSRQRNTIYF. The CDR3 bases are TGTGCCAGCAGCTCCCGACAGCGAAACACCATATATTTT.

This clone has only one observation. The rearrangement joins TRBV27 to TRBJ2-2; possibly TRBD2 for D (6 bases). This CDR3 contains 16 residues. With 7 bases removed from V and 2 bases from J, the gap between germline ends came to 17 bases. CDR1 MNHEY and CDR2 SMNVEV come from the germline V gene (reference sequence). CDR3 coding DNA: TGTGCCAGCAAACCCCTCGGGACTCTTAACACCGGGGAGCTGTTTTTT. Translating it yields CASKPLGTLNTGELFF.

This clone is classed as medium-sized. The chain has TRBV2 and TRBJ2-1, with 11 bases fitting TRBD2. This CDR3 region has 14 residues. Losses at the gene ends were 7 bases for V and 10 bases for J; bases not matched to a gene: 9. Germline V gene lookup returns CDR1 SNHLY and CDR2 FYNNEI. Written as DNA, the CDR3 is TGTGCCAGCATAGGGACTAGCGGAGAACTCGAGCAGTTCTTC. It is translated as CASIGTSGELEQFF.

The gene calls are TRBV12-5 and TRBJ1-1; tentative D call: TRBD1 (5 bases). V was pared by 4 bases and J by 0 bases, with 9 bases between. Germline V lookup: CDR1 LGHNT, CDR2 FRNRAP. The length of the CDR3 is 14 residues. As DNA, the CDR3 is TGTGCTAGTGGTTCGCCACAGGTGAACACTGAAGCTTTCTTT. Protein product: CASGSPQVNTEAFF.

The chain joins TRBV4-2 to TRBJ1-4; TRBD1 matches 7 bases. The CDR3 loop spans 15 amino acids. CDR1 is LGHNA and CDR2 is YNFKEQ in the germline V gene. Germline trimming cut 0 bases from V and 6 bases from J; bases unmatched to any gene: 4. For the CDR3, the DNA is TGTGCCAGCAGCCAAGATCAAGGGGGCGATGAAAAACTGTTTTTT. Its translation is CASSQDQGGDEKLFF.

The chain has TRBV3-1 (or the pseudogene TRBV3-2) and TRBJ1-2; 7 bases map to TRBD1. CDR3 length equals 15 residues. Trimming cost V 5 bases and J 4 bases; bases outside gene matches: 10. The germline CDR1 and CDR2 sequences are LGHDT and YNNKEL (reference sequence). The CDR3 nucleotides are TGTGCCAGCAGCGGGACAGCCTCTGCTTCCTATGGCTACACCTTC. Translation: CASSGTASASYGYTF.